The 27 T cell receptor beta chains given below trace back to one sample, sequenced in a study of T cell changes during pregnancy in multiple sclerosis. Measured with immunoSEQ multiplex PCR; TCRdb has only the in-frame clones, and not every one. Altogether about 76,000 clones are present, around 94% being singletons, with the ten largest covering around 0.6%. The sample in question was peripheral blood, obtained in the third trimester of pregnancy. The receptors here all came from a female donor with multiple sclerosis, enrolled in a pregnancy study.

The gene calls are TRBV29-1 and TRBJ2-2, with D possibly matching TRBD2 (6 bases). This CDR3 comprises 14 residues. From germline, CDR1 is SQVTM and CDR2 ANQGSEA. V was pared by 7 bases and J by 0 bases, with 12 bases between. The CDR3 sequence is CSAKGLTNTGELFF. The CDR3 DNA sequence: TGCAGCGCTAAAGGACTAACGAACACCGGGGAGCTGTTTTTT.

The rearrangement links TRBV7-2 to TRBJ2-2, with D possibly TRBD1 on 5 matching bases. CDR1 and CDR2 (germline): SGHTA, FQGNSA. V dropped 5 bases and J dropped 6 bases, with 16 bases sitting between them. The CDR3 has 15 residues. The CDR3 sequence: CASSGPAGSAGELFF. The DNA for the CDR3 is TGTGCCAGCAGCGGGCCAGCAGGGTCGGCCGGGGAGCTGTTTTTT.

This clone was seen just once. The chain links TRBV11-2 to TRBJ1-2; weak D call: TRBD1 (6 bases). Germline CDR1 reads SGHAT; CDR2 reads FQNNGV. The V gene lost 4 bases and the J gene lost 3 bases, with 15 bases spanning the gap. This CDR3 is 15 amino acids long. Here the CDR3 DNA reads TGTGCCAGCAGCTCCCCGTACAGGGCGGACTATGGCTACACCTTC. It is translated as CASSSPYRADYGYTF. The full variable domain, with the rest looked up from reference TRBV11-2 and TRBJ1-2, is EAGVAQSPRYKIIEKRQSVAFWCNPISGHATLYWYQQILGQGPKLLIQFQNNGVVDDSQLPKDRFSAERLKGVDSTLKIQPAKLEDSAVYLCASSSPYRADYGYTFGSGTRLTVV.

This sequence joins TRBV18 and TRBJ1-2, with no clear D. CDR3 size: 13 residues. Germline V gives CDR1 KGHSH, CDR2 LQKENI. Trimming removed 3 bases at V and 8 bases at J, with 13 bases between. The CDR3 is CASSPRGEVGYTF. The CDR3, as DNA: TGTGCCAGCTCACCCCGCGGGGAGGTCGGCTACACCTTC.

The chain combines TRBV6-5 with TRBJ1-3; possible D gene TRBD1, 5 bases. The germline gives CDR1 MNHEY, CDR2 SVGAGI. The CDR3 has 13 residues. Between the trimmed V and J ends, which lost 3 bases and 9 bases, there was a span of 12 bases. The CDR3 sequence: CASSYFWTSTIYF. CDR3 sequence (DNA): TGTGCCAGCAGTTATTTCTGGACAAGCACCATATATTTT.

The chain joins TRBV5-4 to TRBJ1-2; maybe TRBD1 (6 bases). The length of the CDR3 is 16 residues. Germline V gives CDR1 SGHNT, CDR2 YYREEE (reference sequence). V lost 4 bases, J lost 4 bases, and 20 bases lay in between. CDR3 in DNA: TGTGCCAGCAGCCGAGGGGCCAGGACAGACCTCTATGGCTACACCTTC. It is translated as CASSRGARTDLYGYTF.

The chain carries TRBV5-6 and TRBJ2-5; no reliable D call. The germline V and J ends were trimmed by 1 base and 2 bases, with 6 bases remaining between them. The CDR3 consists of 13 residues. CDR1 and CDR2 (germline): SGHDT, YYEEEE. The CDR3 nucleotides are TGTGCCAGCAGCTTGCCCGGGCAAGAGACCCAGTACTTC. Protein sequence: CASSLPGQETQYF.

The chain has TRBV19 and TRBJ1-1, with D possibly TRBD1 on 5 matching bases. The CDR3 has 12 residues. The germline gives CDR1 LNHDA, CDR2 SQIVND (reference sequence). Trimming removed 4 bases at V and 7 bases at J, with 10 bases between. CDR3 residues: CASSTGVSEAFF. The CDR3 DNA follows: TGTGCCAGTAGTACGGGGGTGAGTGAAGCTTTCTTT.

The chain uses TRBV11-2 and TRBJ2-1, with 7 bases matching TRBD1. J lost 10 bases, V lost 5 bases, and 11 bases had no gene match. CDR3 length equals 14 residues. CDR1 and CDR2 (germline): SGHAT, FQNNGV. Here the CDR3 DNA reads TGTGCCAGCAGCCCAGAGGGGGTAGGGGGCGAGCAGTTCTTC. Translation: CASSPEGVGGEQFF. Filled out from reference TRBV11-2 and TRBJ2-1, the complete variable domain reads EAGVAQSPRYKIIEKRQSVAFWCNPISGHATLYWYQQILGQGPKLLIQFQNNGVVDDSQLPKDRFSAERLKGVDSTLKIQPAKLEDSAVYLCASSPEGVGGEQFFGPGTRLTVL.

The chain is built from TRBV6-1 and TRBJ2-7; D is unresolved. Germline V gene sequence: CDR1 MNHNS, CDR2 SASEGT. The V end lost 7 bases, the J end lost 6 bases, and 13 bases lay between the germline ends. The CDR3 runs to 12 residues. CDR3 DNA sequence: TGTGCCAGCAATGACCCCGGGTTCGAGCAGTACTTC. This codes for CASNDPGFEQYF.

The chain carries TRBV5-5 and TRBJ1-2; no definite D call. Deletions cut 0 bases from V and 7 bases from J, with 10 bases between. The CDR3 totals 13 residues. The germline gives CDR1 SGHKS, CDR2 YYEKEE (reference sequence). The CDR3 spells CASSLAQAGGYTF. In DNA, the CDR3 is TGTGCCAGCAGCTTGGCCCAGGCTGGTGGCTACACCTTC.

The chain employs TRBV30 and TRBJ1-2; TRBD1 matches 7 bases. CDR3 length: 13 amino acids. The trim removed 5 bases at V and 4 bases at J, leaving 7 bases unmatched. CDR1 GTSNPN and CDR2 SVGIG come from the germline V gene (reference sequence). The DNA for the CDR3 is TGTGCCTGGGGGGACAGAATTCTCTATGGCTACACCTTC. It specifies CAWGDRILYGYTF.

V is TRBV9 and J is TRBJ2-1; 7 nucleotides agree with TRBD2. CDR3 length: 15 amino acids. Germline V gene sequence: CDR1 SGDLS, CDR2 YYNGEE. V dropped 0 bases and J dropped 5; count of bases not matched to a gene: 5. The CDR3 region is CASSVDWTRNNEQFF. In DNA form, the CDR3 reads TGTGCCAGCAGCGTAGACTGGACTAGGAACAATGAGCAGTTCTTC.

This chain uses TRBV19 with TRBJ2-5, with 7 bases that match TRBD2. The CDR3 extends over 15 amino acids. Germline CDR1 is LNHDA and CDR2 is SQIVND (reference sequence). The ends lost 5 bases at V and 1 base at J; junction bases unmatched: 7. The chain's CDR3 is CASSWLRGTQETQYF. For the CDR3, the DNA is TGTGCCAGTAGTTGGCTGCGGGGGACCCAAGAGACCCAGTACTTC. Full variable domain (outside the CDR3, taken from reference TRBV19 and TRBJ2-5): DGGITQSPKYLFRKEGQNVTLSCEQNLNHDAMYWYRQDPGQGLRLIYYSQIVNDFQKGDIAEGYSVSREKKESFPLTVTSAQKNPTAFYLCASSWLRGTQETQYFGPGTRLLVL.

This CDR3 reads CASSSLQGARNSPLHF. CDR3 coding DNA: TGTGCCAGCAGTTCCCTACAGGGGGCGCGCAATTCACCCCTCCACTTT. This chain links TRBV6-5 with TRBJ1-6; 9 nucleotides agree with TRBD1. The J segment lost 7 bases and the V segment lost 4 bases, leaving 8 bases of the junction unmatched. CDR1 and CDR2 from the germline V gene are MNHEY and SVGAGI. The CDR3 covers 16 residues.

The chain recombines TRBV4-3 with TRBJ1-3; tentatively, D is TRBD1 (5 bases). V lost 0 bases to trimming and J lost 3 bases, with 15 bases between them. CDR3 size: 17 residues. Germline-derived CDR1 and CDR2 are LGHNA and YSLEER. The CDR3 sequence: CASSQDSGRVIGNTIYF. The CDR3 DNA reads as TGCGCCAGCAGCCAAGATTCGGGCAGGGTAATTGGAAACACCATATATTTT.

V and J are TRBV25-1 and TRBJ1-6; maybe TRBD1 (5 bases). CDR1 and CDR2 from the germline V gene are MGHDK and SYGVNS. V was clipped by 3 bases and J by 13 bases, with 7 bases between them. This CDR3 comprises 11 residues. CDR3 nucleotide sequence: TGTGCCAGCAGTGACGGGGGGCCCCTCCACTTT. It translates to CASSDGGPLHF.

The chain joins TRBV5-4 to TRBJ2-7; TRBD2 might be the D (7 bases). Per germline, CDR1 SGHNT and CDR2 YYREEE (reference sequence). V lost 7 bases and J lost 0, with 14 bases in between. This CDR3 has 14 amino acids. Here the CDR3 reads CASAEGGSSYEQYF. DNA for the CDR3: TGTGCCAGCGCCGAGGGGGGGAGCTCCTACGAGCAGTACTTC.

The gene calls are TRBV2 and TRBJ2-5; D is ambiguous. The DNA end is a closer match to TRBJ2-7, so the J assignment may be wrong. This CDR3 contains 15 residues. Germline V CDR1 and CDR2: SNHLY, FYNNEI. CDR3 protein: CASSDGLYQTYEQYF. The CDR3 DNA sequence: TGTGCCAGCAGTGATGGGCTCTATCAAACCTACGAGCAGTACTTC.

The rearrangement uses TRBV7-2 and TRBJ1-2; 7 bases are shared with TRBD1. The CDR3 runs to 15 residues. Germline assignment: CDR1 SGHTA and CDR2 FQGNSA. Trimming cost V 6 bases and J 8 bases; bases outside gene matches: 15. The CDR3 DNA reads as TGTGCCAGCAGTTCAGGGGACGACAGGGAGTTAGGCTACACCTTC. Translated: CASSSGDDRELGYTF.

In DNA form, the CDR3 reads TGCGCCAGCAGCCATAACCGGGACAGGGCCAATCAGCCCCAGCATTTT. It encodes CASSHNRDRANQPQHF. The V and J genes are TRBV4-1 and TRBJ1-5; 9 nucleotides line up with TRBD1. Losses at the gene ends were 3 bases for V and 3 bases for J; bases not matched to a gene: 6. The CDR3 consists of 16 residues. Germline V CDR1 and CDR2: MGHRA, YSYEKL.

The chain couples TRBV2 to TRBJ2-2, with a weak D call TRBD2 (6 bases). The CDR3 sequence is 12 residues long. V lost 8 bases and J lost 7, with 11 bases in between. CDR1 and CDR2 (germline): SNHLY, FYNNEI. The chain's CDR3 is CASSPEGGELFF. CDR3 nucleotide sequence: TGTGCCAGCTCCCCGGAGGGCGGGGAGCTGTTTTTT.

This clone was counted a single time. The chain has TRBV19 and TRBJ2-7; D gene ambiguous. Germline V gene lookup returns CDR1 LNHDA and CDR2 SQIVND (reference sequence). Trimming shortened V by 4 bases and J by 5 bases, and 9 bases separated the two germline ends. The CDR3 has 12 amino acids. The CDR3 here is CASSTTHDEQYF. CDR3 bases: TGTGCCAGTAGTACTACCCATGACGAGCAGTACTTC.

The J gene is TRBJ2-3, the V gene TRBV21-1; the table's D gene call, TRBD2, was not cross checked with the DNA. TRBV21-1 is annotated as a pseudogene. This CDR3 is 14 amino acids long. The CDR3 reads CASSKTGYTDTQYF. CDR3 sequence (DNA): TGTGCCAGCAGCAAAACCGGTTACACAGATACGCAGTATTTT.

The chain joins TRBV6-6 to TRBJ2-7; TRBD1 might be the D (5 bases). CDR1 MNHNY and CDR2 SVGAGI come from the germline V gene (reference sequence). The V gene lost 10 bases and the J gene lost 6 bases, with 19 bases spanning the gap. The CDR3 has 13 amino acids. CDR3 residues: CATQGRAYSEQYF. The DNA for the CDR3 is TGTGCCACCCAGGGCAGGGCGTACAGCGAGCAGTACTTC.

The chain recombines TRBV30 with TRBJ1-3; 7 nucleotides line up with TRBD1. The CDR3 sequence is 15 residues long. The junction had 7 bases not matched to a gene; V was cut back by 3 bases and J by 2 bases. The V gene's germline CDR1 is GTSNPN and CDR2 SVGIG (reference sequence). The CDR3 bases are TGTGCCTGGAGGTCCAAGGGGGCTCCTGGAAACACCATATATTTT. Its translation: CAWRSKGAPGNTIYF.

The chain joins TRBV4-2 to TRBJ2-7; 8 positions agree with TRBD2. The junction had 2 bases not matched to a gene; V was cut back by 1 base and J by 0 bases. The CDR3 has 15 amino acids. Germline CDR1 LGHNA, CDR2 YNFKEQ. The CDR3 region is CASSQVAGGSYEQYF. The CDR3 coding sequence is TGTGCCAGCAGCCAAGTGGCGGGGGGCTCCTACGAGCAGTACTTC.